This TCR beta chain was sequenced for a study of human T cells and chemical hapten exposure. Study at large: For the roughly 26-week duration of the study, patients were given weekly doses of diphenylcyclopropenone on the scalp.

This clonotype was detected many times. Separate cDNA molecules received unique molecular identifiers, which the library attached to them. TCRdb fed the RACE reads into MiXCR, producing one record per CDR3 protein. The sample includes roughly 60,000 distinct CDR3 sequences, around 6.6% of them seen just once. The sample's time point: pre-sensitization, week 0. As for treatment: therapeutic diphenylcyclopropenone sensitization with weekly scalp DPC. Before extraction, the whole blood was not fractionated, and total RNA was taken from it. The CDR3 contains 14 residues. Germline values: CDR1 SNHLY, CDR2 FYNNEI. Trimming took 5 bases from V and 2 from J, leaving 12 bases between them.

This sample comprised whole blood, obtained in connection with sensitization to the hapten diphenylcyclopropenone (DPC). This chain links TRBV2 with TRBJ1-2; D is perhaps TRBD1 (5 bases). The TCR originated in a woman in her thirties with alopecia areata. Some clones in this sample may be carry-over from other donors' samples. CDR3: CASSPQGVNYGYTF. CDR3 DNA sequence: TGTGCCAGCAGTCCCCAGGGCGTAAACTATGGCTACACCTTC. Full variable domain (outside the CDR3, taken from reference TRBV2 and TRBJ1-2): EPEVTQTPSHQVTQMGQEVILRCVPISNHLYFYWYRQILGQKVEFLVSFYNNEISEKSEIFDDQFSVERPDGSNFTLKIRSTKLEDSAMYFCASSPQGVNYGYTFGSGTRLTVV.